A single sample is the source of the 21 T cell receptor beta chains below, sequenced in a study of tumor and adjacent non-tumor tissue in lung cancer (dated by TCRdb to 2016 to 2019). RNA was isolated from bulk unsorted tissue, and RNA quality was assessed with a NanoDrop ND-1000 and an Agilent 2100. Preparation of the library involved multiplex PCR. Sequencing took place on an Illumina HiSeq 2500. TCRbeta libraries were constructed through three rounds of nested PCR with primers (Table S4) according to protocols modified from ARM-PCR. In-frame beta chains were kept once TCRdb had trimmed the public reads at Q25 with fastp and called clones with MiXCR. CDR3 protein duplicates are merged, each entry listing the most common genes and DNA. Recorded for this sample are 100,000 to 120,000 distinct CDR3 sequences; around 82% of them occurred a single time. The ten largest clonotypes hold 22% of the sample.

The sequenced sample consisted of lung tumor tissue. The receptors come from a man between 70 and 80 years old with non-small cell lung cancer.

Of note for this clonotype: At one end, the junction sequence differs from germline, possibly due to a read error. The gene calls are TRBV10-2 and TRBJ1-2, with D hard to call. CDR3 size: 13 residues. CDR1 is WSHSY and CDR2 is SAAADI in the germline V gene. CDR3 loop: CASSKSSWRQSNF. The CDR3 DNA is TGCGCCAGCAGTAAGTCGAGCTGGAGGCAGTCCAACTTC.

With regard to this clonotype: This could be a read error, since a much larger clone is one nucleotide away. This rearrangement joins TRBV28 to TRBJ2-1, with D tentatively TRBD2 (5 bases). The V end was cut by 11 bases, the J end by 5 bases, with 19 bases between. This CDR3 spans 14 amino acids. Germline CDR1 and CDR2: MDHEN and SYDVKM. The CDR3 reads CAGSGMYRDNEQFF. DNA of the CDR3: TGTGCCGGCTCCGGGATGTATCGGGACAATGAGCAGTTCTTC.

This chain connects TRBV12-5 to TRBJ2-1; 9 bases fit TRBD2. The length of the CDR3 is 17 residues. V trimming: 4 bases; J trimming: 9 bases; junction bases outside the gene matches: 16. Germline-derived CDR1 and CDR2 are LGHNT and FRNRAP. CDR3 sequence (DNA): TGTGCTAGTGGTTCGAAACAAGCGGGGGGCCCCTCAGGTGAGCAGTTCTTC. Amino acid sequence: CASGSKQAGGPSGEQFF.

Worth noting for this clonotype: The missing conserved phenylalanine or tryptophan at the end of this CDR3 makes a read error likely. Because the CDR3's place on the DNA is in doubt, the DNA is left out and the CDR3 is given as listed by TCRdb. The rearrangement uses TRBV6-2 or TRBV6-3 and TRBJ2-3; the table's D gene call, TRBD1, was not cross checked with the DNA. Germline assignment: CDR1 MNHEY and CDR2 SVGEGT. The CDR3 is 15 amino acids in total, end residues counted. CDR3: CASSYRVPQTDTQYY.

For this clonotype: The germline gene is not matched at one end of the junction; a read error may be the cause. CDR3 region: CASSYGRRGEQYF. The CDR3 region has the DNA TGTGCCAGCAGTTACGGCAGGAGAGGCGAGCAATACTTC. The chain is built from TRBV6-6 and TRBJ2-7; D is unresolved. Germline CDR1 MNHNY, CDR2 SVGAGI (reference sequence). This CDR3 comprises 13 residues.

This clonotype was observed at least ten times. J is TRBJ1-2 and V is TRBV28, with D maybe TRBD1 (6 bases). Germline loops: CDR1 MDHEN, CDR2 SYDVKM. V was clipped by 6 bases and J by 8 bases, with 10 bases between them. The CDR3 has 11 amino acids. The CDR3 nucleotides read TGTGCCAGCAGCCCAAGGGGGGGCTACACCTTC. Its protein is CASSPRGGYTF.

CDR3 region: CASRSGTGNGYTF. The CDR3 DNA reads as TGTGCCAGTAGATCTGGGACAGGGAATGGCTACACCTTC. This chain uses TRBV6-5 with TRBJ1-2; 9 bases are shared with TRBD1. The CDR3 has 13 residues. From germline, CDR1 is MNHEY and CDR2 SVGAGI. Trimming at V came to 9 bases and at J to 6 bases, leaving 8 bases not matched to a gene.

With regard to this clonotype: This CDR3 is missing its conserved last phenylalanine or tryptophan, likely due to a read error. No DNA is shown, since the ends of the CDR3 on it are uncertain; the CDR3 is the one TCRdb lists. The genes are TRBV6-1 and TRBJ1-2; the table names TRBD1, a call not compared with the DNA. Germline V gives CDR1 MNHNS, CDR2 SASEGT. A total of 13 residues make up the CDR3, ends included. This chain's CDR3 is CVSSEARGFGYTI.

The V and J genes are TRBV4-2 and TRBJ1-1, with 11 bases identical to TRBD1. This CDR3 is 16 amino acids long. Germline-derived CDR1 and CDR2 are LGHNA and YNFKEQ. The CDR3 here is CISSQADGTGGTEAFF. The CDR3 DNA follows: TGTATCAGCAGCCAAGCCGACGGGACAGGGGGCACTGAAGCTTTCTTT.

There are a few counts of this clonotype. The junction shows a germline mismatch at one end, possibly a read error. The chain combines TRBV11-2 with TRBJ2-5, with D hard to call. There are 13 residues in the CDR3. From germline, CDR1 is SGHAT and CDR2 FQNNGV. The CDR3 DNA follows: TGTGCCAGCAGCTTAGATCCCAGATTAGCTCCGCACTTC. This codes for CASSLDPRLAPHF.

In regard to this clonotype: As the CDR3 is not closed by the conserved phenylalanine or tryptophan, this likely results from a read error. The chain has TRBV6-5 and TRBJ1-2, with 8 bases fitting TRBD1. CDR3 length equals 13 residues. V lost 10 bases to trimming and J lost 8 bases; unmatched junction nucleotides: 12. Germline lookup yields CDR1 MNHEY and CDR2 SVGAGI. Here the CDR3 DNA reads TGTGCCAACACCCAGGGGGCGCGGGAGGGCTACACCATC. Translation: CANTQGAREGYTI.

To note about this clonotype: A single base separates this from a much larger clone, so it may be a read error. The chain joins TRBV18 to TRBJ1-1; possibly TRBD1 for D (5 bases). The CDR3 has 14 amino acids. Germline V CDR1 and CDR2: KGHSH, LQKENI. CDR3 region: CTTHPTAQNTEAFF. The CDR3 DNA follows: TGTACCACCCACCCGACAGCGCAGAACACTGAAGCTTTCTTT.

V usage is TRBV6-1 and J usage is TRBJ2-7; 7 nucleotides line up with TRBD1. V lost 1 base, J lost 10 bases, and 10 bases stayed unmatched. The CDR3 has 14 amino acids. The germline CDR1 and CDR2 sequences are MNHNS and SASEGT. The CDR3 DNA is TGTGCCAGCAGTGAAGTACAGGGAACAGGGGAACAGTACTTC. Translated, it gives CASSEVQGTGEQYF.

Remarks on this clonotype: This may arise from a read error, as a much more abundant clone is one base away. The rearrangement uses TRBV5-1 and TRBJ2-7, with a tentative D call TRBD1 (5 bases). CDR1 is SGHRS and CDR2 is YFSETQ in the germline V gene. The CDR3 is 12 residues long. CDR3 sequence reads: CANSLGPYEQYF. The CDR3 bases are TGCGCCAACAGCTTGGGGCCCTACGAGCAGTACTTC. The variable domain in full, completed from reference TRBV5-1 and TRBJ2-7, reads KAGVTQTPRYLIKTRGQQVTLSCSPISGHRSVSWYQQTPGQGLQFLFEYFSETQRNKGNFPGRFSGRQFSNSRSEMNVSTLELGDSALYLCANSLGPYEQYFGPGTRLTVT.

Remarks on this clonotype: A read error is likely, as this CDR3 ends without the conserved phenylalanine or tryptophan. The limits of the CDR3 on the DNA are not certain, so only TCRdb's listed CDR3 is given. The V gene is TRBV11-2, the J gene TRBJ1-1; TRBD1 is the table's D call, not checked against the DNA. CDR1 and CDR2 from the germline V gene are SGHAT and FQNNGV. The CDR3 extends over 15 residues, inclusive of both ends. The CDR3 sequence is CASSPPNVGGTEACI.

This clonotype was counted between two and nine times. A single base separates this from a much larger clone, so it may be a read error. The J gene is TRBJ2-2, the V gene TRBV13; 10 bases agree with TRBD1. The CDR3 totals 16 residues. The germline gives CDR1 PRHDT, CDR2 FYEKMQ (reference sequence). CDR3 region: CASSLTGTGVTEELFF. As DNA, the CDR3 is TGTGCCAGCAGCTTGACCGGGACAGGGGTCACCGAGGAGCTGTTTTTT.

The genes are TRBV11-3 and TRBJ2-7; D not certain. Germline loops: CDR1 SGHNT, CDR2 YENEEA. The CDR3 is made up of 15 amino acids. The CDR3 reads CTISPMTVSVYEQYF. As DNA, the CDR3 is TGTACCATCAGCCCGATGACGGTTTCCGTGTACGAGCAGTACTTC.

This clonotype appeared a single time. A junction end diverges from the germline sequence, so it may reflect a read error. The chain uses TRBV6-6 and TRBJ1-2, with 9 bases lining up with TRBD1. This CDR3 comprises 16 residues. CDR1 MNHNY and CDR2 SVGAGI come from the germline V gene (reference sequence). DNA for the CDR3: TGTGCCAGCGATATGGACAGGGGAAACTCGCTCTATTGCTACACCTTC. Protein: CASDMDRGNSLYCYTF.

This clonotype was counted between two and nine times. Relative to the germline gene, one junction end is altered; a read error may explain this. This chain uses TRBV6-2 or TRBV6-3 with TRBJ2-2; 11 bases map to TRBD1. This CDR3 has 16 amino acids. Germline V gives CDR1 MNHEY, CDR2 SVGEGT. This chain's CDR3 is CASSYGQGADIGELFF. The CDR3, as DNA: TGTGCTAGCAGTTATGGACAGGGGGCAGACATCGGGGAGCTGTTTTTT.

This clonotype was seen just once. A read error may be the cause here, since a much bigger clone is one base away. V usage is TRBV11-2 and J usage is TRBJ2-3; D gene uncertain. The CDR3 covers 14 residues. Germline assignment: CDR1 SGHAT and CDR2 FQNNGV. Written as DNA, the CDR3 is TGTGTCAGCAGCCCCCTGGAGAGCACAGATACGCAGTATTTT. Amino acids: CVSSPLESTDTQYF.

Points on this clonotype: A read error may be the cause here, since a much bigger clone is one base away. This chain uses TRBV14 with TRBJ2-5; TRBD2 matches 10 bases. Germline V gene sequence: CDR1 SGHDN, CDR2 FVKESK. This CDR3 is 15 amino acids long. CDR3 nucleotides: TGTACCAGCAGCCAGCTACTAGCGGGAATAGAGACCCAGTACTTC. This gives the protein CTSSQLLAGIETQYF. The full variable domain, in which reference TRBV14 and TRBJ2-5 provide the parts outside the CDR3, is EAGVTQFPSHSVIEKGQTVTLRCDPISGHDNLYWYRRVMGKEIKFLLHFVKESKQDESGMPNNRFLAERTGGTYSTLKVQPAELEDSGVYFCTSSQLLAGIETQYFGPGTRLLVL.